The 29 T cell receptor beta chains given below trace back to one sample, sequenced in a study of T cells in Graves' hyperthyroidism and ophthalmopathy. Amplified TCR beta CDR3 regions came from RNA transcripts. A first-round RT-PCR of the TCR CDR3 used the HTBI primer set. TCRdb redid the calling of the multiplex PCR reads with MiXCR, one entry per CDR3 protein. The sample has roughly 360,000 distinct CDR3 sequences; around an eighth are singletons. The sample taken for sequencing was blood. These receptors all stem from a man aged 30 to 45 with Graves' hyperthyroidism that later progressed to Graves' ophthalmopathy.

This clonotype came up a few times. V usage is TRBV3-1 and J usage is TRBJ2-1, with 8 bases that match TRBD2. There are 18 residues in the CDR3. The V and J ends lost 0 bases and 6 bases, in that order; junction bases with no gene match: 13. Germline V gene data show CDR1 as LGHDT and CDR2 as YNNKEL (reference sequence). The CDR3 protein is CASSQDRWVWLAGNEQFF. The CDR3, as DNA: TGTGCCAGCAGCCAAGATCGTTGGGTGTGGCTAGCGGGCAATGAGCAGTTCTTC.

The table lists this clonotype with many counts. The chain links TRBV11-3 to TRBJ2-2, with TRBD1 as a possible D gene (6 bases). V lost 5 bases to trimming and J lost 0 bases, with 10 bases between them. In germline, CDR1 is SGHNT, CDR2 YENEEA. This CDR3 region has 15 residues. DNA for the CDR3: TGTGCCAGCAGCAAGGACAGATCGAACACCGGGGAGCTGTTTTTT. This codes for CASSKDRSNTGELFF.

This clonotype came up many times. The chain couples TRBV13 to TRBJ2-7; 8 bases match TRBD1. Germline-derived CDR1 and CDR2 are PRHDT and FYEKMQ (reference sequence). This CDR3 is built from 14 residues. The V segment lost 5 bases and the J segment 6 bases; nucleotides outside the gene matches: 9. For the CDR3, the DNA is TGTGCCAGCAGCCCCGGAGGACAGGGAAGCGAGCAGTACTTC. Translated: CASSPGGQGSEQYF.

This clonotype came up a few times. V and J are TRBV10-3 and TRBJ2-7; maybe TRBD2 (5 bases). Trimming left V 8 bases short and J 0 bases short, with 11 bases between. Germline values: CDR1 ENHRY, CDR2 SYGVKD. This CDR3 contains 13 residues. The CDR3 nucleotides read TGTGCCATCCGACGGGGAGACTCCTACGAGCAGTACTTC. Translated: CAIRRGDSYEQYF.

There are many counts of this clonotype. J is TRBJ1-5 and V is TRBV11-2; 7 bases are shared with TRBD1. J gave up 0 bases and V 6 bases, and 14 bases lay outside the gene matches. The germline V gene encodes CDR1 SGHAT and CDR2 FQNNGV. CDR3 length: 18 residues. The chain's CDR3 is CASRNSRDRHNSNQPQHF. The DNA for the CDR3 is TGTGCCAGCAGGAATAGCCGGGACAGACATAATAGCAATCAGCCCCAGCATTTT.

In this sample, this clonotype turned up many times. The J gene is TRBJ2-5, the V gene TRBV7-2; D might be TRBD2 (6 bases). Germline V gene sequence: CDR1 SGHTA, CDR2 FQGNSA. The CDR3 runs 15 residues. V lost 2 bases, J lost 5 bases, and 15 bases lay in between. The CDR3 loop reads CASSLQSGPGETQYF. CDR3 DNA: TGTGCCAGCAGCTTACAAAGCGGGCCAGGGGAGACCCAGTACTTC.

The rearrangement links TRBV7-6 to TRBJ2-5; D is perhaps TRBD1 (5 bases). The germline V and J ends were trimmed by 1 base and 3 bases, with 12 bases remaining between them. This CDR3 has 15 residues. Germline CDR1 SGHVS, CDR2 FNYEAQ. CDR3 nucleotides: TGTGCCAGCAGCTTAGGCCCTGGGGCGAAAGAGACCCAGTACTTC. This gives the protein CASSLGPGAKETQYF.

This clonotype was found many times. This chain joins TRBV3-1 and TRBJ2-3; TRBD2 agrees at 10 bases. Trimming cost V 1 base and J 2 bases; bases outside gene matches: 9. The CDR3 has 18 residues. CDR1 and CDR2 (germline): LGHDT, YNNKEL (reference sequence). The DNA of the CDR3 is TGTGCCAGCAGCCAAGCCTTTACTAGCGGGGTTCCCACAGATACGCAGTATTTT. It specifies CASSQAFTSGVPTDTQYF.

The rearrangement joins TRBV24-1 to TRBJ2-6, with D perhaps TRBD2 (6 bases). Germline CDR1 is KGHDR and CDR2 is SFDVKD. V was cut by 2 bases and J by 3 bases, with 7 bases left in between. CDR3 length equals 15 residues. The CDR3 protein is CATSDSGGGANVLTF. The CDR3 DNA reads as TGTGCCACCAGTGATTCCGGGGGTGGGGCCAACGTCCTGACTTTC.

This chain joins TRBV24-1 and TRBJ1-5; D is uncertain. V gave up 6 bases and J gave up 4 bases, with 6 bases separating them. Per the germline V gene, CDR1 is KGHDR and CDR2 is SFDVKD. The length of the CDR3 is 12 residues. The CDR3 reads CATSIWNQPQHF. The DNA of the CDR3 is TGTGCCACCAGTATATGGAATCAGCCCCAGCATTTT.

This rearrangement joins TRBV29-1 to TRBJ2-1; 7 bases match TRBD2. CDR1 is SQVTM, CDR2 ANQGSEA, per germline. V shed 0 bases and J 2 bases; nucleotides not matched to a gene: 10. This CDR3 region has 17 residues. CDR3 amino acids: CSVEDLIRGVTYNEQFF. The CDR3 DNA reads TGCAGCGTTGAAGATCTTATTCGGGGGGTCACCTACAATGAGCAGTTCTTC.

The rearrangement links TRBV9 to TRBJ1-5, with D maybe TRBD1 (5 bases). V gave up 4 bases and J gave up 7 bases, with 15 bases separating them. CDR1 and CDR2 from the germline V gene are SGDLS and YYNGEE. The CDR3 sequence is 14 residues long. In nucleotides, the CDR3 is TGTGCCAGCAGCCCACTAATTCGGGGCCAGCCCCAGCATTTT. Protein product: CASSPLIRGQPQHF.

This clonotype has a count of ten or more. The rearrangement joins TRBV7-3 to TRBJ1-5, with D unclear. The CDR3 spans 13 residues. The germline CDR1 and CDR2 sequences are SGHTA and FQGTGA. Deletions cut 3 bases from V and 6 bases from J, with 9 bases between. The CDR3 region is CASSFGSGQPQHF. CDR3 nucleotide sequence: TGTGCCAGCAGCTTTGGTTCGGGTCAGCCCCAGCATTTT.

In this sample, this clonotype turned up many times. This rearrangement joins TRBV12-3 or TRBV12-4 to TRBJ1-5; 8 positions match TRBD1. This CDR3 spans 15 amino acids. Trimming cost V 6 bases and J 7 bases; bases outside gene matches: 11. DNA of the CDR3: TGTGCCAGCAGGCAAGAAGGACAGGGAGGGCAGCCCCAGCATTTT. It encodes CASRQEGQGGQPQHF.

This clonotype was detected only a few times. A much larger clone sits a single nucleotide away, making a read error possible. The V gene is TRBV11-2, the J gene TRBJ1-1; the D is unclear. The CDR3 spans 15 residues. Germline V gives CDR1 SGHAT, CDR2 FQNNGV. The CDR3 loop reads CASSSTAGVNAEAFF. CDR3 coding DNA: TGTGCCAGCAGCTCCACGGCAGGCGTGAACGCTGAAGCTTTCTTT.

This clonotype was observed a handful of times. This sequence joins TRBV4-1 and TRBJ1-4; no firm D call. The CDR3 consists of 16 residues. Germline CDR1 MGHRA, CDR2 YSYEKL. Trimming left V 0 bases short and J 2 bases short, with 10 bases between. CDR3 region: CASSQDPGGTNEKLFF. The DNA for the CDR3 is TGCGCCAGCAGCCAAGACCCCGGTGGCACTAATGAAAAACTGTTTTTT.

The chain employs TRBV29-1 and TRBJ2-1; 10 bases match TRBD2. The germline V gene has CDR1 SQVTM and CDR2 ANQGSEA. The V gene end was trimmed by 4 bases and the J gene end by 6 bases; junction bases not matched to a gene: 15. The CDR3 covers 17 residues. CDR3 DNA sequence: TGCAGCGTTGTATCTCCTGAGCGGGGGGGCCCGGGCAATGAGCAGTTCTTC. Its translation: CSVVSPERGGPGNEQFF.

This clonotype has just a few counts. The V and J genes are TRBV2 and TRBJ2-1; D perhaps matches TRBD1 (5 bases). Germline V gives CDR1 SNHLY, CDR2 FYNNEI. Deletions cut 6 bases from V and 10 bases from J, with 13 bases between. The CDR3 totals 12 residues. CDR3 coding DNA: TGTGCCAGCAGCCCCTTGGGGCGAGAGCAGTTCTTC. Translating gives CASSPLGREQFF.

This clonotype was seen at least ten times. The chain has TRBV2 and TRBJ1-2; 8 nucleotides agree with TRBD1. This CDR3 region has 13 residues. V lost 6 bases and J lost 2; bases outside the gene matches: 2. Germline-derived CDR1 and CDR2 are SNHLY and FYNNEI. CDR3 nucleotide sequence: TGTGCCAGCAGCCAGGGGGCCAACTATGGCTACACCTTC. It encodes CASSQGANYGYTF.

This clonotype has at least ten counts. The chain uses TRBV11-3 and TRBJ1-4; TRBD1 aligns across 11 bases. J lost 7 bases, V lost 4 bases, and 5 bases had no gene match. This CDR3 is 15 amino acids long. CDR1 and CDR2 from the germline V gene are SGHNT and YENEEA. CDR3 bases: TGTGCCAGCAGCTCCCCGGACAGGGGGCTTGAAAAACTGTTTTTT. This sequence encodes CASSSPDRGLEKLFF.

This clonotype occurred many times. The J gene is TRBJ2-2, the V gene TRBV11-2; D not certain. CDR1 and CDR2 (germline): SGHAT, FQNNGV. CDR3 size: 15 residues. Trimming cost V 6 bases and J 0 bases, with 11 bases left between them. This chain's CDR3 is CASRLLRSNTGELFF. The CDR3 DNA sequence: TGTGCCAGCAGGCTTCTGCGTTCGAACACCGGGGAGCTGTTTTTT.

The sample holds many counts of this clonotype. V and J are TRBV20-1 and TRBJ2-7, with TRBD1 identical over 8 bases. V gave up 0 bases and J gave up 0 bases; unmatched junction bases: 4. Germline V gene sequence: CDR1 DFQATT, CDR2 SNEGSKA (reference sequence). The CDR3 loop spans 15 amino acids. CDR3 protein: CSARDQQGASYEQYF. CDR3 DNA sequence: TGCAGTGCTAGAGATCAGCAGGGGGCCTCCTACGAGCAGTACTTC.

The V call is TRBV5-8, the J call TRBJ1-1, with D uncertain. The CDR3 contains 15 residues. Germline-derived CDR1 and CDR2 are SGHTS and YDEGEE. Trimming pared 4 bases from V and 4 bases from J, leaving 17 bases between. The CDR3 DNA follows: TGTGCCAGCAGCCTCACCTGGGCGGATAGCACTGAAGCTTTCTTT. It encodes CASSLTWADSTEAFF.

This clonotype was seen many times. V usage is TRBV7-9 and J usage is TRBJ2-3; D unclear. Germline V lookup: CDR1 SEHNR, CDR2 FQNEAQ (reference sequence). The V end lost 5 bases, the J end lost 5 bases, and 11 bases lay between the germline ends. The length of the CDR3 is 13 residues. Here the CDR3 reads CASSTSMGDTQYF. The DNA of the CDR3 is TGTGCCAGCAGCACTTCCATGGGAGATACGCAGTATTTT.

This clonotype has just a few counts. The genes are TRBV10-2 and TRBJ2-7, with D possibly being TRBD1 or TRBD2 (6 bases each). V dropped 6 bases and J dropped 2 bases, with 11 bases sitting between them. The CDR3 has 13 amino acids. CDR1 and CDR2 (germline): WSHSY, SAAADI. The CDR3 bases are TGCGCCAGCAGCTGGGGGGCGGCCTACGAGCAGTACTTC. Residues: CASSWGAAYEQYF.

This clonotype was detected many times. CDR3 loop: CASSLKTDLNQPQHF. In nucleotides, the CDR3 is TGTGCCAGCAGTTTAAAGACAGATCTCAATCAGCCCCAGCATTTT. The rearrangement joins TRBV12-3 or TRBV12-4 to TRBJ1-5; possible D gene TRBD1, 5 bases. Deletions cut 2 bases from V and 3 bases from J, with 11 bases between. The CDR3 totals 15 residues.

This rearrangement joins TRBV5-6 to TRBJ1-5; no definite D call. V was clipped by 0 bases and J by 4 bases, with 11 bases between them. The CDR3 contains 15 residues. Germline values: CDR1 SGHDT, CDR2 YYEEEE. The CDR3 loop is CASSLEGLRNQPQHF. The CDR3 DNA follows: TGTGCCAGCAGCTTGGAGGGTTTAAGAAATCAGCCCCAGCATTTT. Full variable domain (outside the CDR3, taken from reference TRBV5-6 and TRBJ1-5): DAGVTQSPTHLIKTRGQQVTLRCSPKSGHDTVSWYQQALGQGPQFIFQYYEEEERQRGNFPDRFSGHQFPNYSSELNVNALLLGDSALYLCASSLEGLRNQPQHFGDGTRLSIL.

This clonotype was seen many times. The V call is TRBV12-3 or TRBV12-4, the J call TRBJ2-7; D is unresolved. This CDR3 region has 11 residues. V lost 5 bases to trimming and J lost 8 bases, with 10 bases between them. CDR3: CASSRSTKQYF. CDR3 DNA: TGTGCCAGCAGTCGCTCCACCAAGCAGTACTTC.

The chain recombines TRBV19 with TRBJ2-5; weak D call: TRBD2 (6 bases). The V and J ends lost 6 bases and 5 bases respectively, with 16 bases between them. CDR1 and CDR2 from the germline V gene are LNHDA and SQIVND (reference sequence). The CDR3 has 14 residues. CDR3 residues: CASSPGLPPETQYF. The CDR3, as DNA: TGTGCCAGTAGCCCGGGACTTCCCCCCGAGACCCAGTACTTC.